This T cell receptor beta chain was identified during a study of OX40 agonist ivuxolimab in advanced cancers. Repertoires were generated with immunoSEQ multiplex PCR, while TCRdb's copy carries only in-frame clones and drops some. Of 99,000 or so clones in the sample, 94% are singletons; the top ten hold less than 0.2%. Points from the study as a whole: Patients who responded partially at 0.1-3.0 mg/kg showed clonal expansion ranking among the lowest. In general, CD8+ T cells held more expanded clones than CD4+ did, on average.

With respect to this clone: Its target is unknown.

Trimming shortened V by 0 bases and J by 5 bases, and 14 bases separated the two germline ends. Germline assignment: CDR1 SGHRS and CDR2 YFSETQ. The CDR3 consists of 15 residues. V usage is TRBV5-1 and J usage is TRBJ1-2; D perhaps matches TRBD1 (5 bases). The clonotype comes from an adult with an advanced solid tumor such as melanoma, head and neck, liver or kidney cancer. This specimen was CD4+ or CD8+ T cells sorted from blood, taken in a trial of the OX40 agonist ivuxolimab. The CDR3: CASSLGDSEWYGYTF. CDR3 in DNA: TGCGCCAGCAGCTTGGGCGACAGTGAGTGGTATGGCTACACCTTC. Combining the CDR3 with reference TRBV5-1 and TRBJ1-2 gives the whole variable domain KAGVTQTPRYLIKTRGQQVTLSCSPISGHRSVSWYQQTPGQGLQFLFEYFSETQRNKGNFPGRFSGRQFSNSRSEMNVSTLELGDSALYLCASSLGDSEWYGYTFGSGTRLTVV.